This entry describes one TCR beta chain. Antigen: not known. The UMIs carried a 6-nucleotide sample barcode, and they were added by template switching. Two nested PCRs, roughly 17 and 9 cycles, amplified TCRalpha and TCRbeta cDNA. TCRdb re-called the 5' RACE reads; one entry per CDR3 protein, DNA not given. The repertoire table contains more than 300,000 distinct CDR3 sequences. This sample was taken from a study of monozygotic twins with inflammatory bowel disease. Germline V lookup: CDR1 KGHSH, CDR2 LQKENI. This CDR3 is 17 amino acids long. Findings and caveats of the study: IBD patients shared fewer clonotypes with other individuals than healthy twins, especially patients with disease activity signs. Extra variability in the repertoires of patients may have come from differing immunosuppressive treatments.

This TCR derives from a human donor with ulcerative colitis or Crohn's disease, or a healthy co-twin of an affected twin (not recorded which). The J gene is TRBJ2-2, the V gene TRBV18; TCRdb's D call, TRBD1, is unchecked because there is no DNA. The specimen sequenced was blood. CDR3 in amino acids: CASSPEGQGLDTGELFF.